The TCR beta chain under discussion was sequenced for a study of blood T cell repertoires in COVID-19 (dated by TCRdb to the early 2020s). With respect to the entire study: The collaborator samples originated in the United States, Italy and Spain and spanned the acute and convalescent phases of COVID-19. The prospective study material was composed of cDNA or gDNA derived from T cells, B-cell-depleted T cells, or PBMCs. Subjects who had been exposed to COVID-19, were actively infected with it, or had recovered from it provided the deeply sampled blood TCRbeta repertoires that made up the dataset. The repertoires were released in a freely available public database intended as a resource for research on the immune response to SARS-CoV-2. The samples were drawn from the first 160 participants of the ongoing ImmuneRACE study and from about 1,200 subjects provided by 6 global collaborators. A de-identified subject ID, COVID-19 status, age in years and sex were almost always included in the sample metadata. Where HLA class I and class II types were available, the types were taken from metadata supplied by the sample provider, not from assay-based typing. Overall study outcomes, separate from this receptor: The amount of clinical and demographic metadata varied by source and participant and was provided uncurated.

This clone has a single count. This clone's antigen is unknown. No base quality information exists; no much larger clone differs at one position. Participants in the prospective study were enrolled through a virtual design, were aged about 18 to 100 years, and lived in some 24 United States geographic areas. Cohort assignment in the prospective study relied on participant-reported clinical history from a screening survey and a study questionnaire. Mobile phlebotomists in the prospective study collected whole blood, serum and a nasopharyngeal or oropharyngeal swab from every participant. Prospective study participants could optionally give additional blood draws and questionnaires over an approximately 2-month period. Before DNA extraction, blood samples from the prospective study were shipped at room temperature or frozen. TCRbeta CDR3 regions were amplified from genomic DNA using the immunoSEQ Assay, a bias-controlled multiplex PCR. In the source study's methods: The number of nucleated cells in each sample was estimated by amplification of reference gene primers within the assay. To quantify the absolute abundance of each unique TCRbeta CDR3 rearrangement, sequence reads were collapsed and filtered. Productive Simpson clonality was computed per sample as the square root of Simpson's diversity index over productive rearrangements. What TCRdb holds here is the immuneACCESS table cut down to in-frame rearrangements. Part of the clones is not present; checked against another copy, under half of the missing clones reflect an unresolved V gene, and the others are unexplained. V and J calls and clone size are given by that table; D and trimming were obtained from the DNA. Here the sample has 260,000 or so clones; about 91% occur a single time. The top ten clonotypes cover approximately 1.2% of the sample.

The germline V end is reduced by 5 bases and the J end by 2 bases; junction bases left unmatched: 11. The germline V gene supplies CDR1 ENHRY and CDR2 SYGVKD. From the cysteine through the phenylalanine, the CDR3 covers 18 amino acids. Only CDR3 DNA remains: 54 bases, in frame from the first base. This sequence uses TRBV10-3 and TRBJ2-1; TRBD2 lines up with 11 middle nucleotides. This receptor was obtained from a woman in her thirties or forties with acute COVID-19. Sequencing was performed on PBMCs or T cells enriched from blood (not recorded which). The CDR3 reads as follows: CAISTPLTSGVTYNEQFF. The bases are TGTGCCATCAGTACGCCCCTGACTAGCGGGGTAACCTACAATGAGCAGTTCTTC.